A single sample gave rise to the 16 T cell receptor beta chains below, sequenced in a study of graft-versus-host responses after intestinal transplantation. Repertoires were generated with immunoSEQ multiplex PCR, while TCRdb's copy carries only in-frame clones and drops some. The sample holds 80,000 to 100,000 clones, roughly 92% seen once. The antigens for these receptors are not known. The source material was unstimulated CD4+ T cells sorted from spleen or lymph node cells, sampled before intestinal transplant. Receptors originate from a human donor who received an intestinal transplant.

As concerns this clone: The junction shows a germline mismatch at one end, possibly a read error. The genes are TRBV7-2 and TRBJ2-5; 16 bases line up with TRBD2. The CDR3 consists of 16 residues. Germline-derived CDR1 and CDR2 are SGHTA and FQGNSA. In DNA form, the CDR3 reads TGTGCCAGCAGTCAAGGACAGGGACTAGCGGGAGGGCGTTGGGACTTC. This translates into CASSQGQGLAGGRWDF.

The chain links TRBV5-4 to TRBJ2-3, with TRBD2 as a possible D gene (6 bases). V was pared by 0 bases and J by 1 base, with 12 bases between. The CDR3 runs to 16 residues. The germline V gene encodes CDR1 SGHNT and CDR2 YYREEE (reference sequence). In nucleotides, the CDR3 is TGTGCCAGCAGCTTGGGAGCGGGTCCTCGCACAGATACGCAGTATTTT. It is translated as CASSLGAGPRTDTQYF.

V is TRBV30 and J is TRBJ2-2, with a possible D match to TRBD1 (6 bases). The CDR3 length is 14 residues. The V and J ends lost 3 bases and 0 bases respectively, with 8 bases between them. Germline assignment: CDR1 GTSNPN and CDR2 SVGIG (reference sequence). As DNA, the CDR3 is TGTGCCTGGAGCCGGGACACGAACACCGGGGAGCTGTTTTTT. Translating it yields CAWSRDTNTGELFF.

This clone appeared a few times. This chain uses TRBV5-4 with TRBJ1-3; unclear D gene. Germline V gene sequence: CDR1 SGHNT, CDR2 YYREEE (reference sequence). Trimming shortened V by 3 bases and J by 2 bases, and 12 bases separated the two germline ends. CDR3 length: 15 amino acids. This CDR3 reads CASSSAGPPGNTIYF. The CDR3 nucleotides are TGTGCCAGCAGCTCCGCGGGCCCCCCTGGAAACACCATATATTTT.

The rearrangement links TRBV4-3 to TRBJ1-1; D is unclear. CDR3 size: 13 residues. Trimming left V 1 base short and J 1 base short, with 4 bases between. The germline V gene has CDR1 LGHNA and CDR2 YSLEER. Here the CDR3 DNA reads TGCGCCAGCAGCCAAGGGAGGAACACTGAAGCTTTCTTT. It encodes CASSQGRNTEAFF.

The V gene is TRBV6-6, the J gene TRBJ2-7; 10 nucleotides match TRBD1. This CDR3 is 13 amino acids long. V gave up 2 bases and J gave up 12 bases; unmatched junction bases: 7. Germline V gene lookup returns CDR1 MNHNY and CDR2 SVGAGI (reference sequence). This chain's CDR3 is CASSYAMDRGLYF. CDR3 nucleotide sequence: TGTGCCAGCAGTTACGCAATGGACAGGGGGTTGTACTTC.

This chain joins TRBV19 and TRBJ2-7; tentative D call: TRBD1 (7 bases). The CDR3 is made up of 14 amino acids. Germline V gene sequence: CDR1 LNHDA, CDR2 SQIVND (reference sequence). V lost 7 bases and J lost 2, with 15 bases in between. CDR3 amino acids: CASKGAGGPYEQYF. CDR3 nucleotides: TGTGCCAGTAAGGGGGCCGGGGGTCCCTACGAGCAGTACTTC.

The chain recombines TRBV9 with TRBJ2-2, with 10 positions matching TRBD2. The junction had 0 bases not matched to a gene; V was cut back by 0 bases and J by 1 base. The CDR3 spans 16 residues. The germline CDR1 and CDR2 sequences are SGDLS and YYNGEE. CDR3 DNA sequence: TGTGCCAGCAGCGTAGCTAGCGGGGGGAACACCGGGGAGCTGTTTTTT. Translated, it gives CASSVASGGNTGELFF. The variable domain in full, with the rest retrieved from reference TRBV9 and TRBJ2-2, is DSGVTQTPKHLITATGQRVTLRCSPRSGDLSVYWYQQSLDQGLQFLIQYYNGEERAKGNILERFSAQQFPDLHSELNLSSLELGDSALYFCASSVASGGNTGELFFGEGSRLTVL.

The chain's CDR3 is CASSVGQNNSPLHF. The CDR3 DNA is TGTGCCAGCAGTGTGGGACAGAATAATTCACCCCTCCACTTT. The chain carries TRBV25-1 and TRBJ1-6; 7 positions match TRBD1. The germline V gene has CDR1 MGHDK and CDR2 SYGVNS. The junction had 2 bases not matched to a gene; V was cut back by 4 bases and J by 5 bases. The CDR3 contains 14 residues.

This clone was observed a single time. For the CDR3, the DNA is TGTGCCAGCAGTTACTACGGGACAGGGGGAGAGACCCAGTACTTC. Translation gives CASSYYGTGGETQYF. The J gene is TRBJ2-5, the V gene TRBV6-5; TRBD1 matches at 11 bases. CDR1 and CDR2 (germline): MNHEY, SVGAGI. Trimming took 1 base from V and 4 from J; bases not matched to a gene: 2. The CDR3 consists of 15 residues.

This clone was observed a handful of times. The V call is TRBV2, the J call TRBJ1-5, with 9 bases that match TRBD1. The germline CDR1 and CDR2 sequences are SNHLY and FYNNEI. V gave up 6 bases and J gave up 6 bases; unmatched junction bases: 6. The length of the CDR3 is 14 residues. The CDR3 protein is CASRWDREAQPQHF. In DNA form, the CDR3 reads TGTGCCAGCAGATGGGACAGGGAGGCTCAGCCCCAGCATTTT.

The gene calls are TRBV5-1 and TRBJ2-3, with 11 bases aligning to TRBD2. The CDR3 covers 15 residues. The trim removed 3 bases at V and 5 bases at J, leaving 5 bases unmatched. The V gene's germline CDR1 is SGHRS and CDR2 YFSETQ. The CDR3: CASSSRLAGQDTQYF. The CDR3 DNA follows: TGCGCCAGCAGCTCCCGACTAGCGGGGCAAGATACGCAGTATTTT.

V and J are TRBV25-1 and TRBJ2-7; the match to TRBD1 covers 9 bases. Germline loops: CDR1 MGHDK, CDR2 SYGVNS. This CDR3 is 15 amino acids long. V was clipped by 3 bases and J by 3 bases; unmatched bases: 6. This CDR3 reads CASSDDRGWDYEQYF. CDR3 DNA sequence: TGTGCCAGCAGTGATGACAGGGGGTGGGACTACGAGCAGTACTTC.

The V gene is TRBV11-2, the J gene TRBJ2-7; TRBD1 aligns across 7 bases. Germline V gene sequence: CDR1 SGHAT, CDR2 FQNNGV. This CDR3 is built from 14 residues. Trimming cost V 8 bases and J 0 bases; bases outside gene matches: 7. The CDR3 sequence is CASGQGVLSYEQYF. DNA of the CDR3: TGTGCCAGCGGGCAGGGGGTCCTCTCCTACGAGCAGTACTTC.

This CDR3 is CASSWGTGGTGELFF. In DNA form, the CDR3 reads TGCGCCAGCAGCTGGGGGACAGGGGGCACCGGGGAGCTGTTTTTT. The J gene is TRBJ2-2, the V gene TRBV5-1; 11 nucleotides align to TRBD1. The CDR3 sequence is 15 residues long. Germline lookup yields CDR1 SGHRS and CDR2 YFSETQ. V shed 3 bases and J 4 bases; nucleotides not matched to a gene: 2.

The gene calls are TRBV7-6 and TRBJ2-1; D is possibly TRBD1 (5 bases). Trimming shortened V by 2 bases and J by 9 bases, and 8 bases separated the two germline ends. The length of the CDR3 is 12 residues. Per the germline V gene, CDR1 is SGHVS and CDR2 is FNYEAQ. The CDR3 nucleotides are TGTGCCAGCAGCTTATGGGGCACTGAGCAGTTCTTC. Encoded protein: CASSLWGTEQFF.